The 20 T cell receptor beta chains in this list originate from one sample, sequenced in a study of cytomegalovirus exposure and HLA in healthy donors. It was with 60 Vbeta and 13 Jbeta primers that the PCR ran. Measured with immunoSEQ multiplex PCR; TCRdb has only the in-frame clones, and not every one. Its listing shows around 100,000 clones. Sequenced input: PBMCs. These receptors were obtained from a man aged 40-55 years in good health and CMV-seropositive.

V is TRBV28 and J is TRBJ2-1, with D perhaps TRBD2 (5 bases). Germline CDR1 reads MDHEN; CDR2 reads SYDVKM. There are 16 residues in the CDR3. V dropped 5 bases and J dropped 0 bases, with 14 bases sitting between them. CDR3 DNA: TGTGCCAGCAGTCACTTAAGCGGCAACTCCTACAATGAGCAGTTCTTC. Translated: CASSHLSGNSYNEQFF.

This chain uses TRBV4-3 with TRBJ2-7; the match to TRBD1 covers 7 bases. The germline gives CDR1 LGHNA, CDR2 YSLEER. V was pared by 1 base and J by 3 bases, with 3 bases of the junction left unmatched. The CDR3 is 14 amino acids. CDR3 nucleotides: TGCGCCAGCAGCCAAGCCCACAGGGGCTACGAGCAGTACTTC. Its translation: CASSQAHRGYEQYF.

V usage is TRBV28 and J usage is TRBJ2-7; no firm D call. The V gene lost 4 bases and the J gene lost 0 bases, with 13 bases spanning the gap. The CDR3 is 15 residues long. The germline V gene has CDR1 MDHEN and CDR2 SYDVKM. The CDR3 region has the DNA TGTGCCAGCAGTTCCCCCCGGAGCAGCTCCTACGAGCAGTACTTC. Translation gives CASSSPRSSSYEQYF. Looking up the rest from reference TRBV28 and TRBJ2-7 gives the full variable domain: DVKVTQSSRYLVKRTGEKVFLECVQDMDHENMFWYRQDPGLGLRLIYFSYDVKMKEKGDIPEGYSVSREKKERFSLILESASTNQTSMYLCASSSPRSSSYEQYFGPGTRLTVT.

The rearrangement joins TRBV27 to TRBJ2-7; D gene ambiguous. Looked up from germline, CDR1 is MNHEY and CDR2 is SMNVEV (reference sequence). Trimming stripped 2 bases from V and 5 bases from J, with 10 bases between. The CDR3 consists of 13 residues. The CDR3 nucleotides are TGTGCCAGCAGTTTAGGTGGAGCAAACGAGCAGTACTTC. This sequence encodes CASSLGGANEQYF.

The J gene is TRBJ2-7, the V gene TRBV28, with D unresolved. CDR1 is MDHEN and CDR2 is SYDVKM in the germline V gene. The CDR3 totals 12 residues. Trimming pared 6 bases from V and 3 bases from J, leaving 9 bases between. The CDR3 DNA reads TGTGCCAGCAGGACTGCAGACTACGAGCAGTACTTC. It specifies CASRTADYEQYF.

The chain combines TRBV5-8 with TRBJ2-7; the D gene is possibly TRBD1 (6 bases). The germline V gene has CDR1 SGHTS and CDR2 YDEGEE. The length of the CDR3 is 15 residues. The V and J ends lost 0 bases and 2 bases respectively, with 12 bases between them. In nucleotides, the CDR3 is TGTGCCAGCAGCTTGGGCTTCAGGGGAACCTACGAGCAGTACTTC. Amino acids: CASSLGFRGTYEQYF.

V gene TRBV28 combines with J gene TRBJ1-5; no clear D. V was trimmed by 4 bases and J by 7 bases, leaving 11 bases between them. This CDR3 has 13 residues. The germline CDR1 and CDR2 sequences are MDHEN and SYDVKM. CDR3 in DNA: TGTGCCAGCAGTTATGGGAGAGAACAGCCCCAGCATTTT. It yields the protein CASSYGREQPQHF. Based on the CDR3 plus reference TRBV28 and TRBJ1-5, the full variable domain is DVKVTQSSRYLVKRTGEKVFLECVQDMDHENMFWYRQDPGLGLRLIYFSYDVKMKEKGDIPEGYSVSREKKERFSLILESASTNQTSMYLCASSYGREQPQHFGDGTRLSIL.

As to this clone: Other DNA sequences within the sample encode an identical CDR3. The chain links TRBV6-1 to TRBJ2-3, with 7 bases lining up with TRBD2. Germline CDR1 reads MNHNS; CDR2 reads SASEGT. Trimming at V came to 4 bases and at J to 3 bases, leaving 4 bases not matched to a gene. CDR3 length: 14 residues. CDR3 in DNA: TGTGCCAGCAGTGTGGGGGGGGGAACAGATACGCAGTATTTT. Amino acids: CASSVGGGTDTQYF.

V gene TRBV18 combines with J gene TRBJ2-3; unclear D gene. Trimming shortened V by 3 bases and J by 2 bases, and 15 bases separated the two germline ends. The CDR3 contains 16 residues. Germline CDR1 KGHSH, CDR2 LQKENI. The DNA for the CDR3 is TGTGCCAGCTCACCTCAGGTCGCCACAATCACAGATACGCAGTATTTT. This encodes CASSPQVATITDTQYF.

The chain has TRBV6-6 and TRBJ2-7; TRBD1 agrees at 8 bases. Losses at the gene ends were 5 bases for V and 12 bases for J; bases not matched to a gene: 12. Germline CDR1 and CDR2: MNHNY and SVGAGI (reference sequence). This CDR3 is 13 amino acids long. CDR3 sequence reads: CASSPLSGQGPYF. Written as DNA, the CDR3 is TGTGCCAGCAGTCCCCTATCAGGACAGGGACCGTACTTC.

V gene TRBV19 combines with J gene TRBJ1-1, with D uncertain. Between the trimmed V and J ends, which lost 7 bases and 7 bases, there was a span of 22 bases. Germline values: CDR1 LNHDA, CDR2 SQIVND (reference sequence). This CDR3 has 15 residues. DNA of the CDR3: TGTGCCAGTAATCCCGCGGGTCCTCCGGGCTTTGAAGCTTTCTTT. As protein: CASNPAGPPGFEAFF.

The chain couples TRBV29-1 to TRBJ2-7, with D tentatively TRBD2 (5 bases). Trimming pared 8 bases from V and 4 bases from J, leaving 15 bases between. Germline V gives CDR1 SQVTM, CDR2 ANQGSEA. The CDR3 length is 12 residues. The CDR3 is CSFRGIGYEQYF. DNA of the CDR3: TGCAGCTTCCGGGGTATCGGGTACGAGCAGTACTTC.

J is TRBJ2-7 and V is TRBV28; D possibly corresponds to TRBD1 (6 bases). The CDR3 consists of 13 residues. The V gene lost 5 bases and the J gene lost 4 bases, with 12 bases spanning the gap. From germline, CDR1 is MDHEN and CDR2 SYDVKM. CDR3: CASSIQGLYEQYF. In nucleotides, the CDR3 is TGTGCCAGCAGTATACAGGGTTTATACGAGCAGTACTTC.

DNA for the CDR3: TGTGCCAGCAGCCACGGAGTAAACTATGGCTACACCTTC. Amino acid sequence: CASSHGVNYGYTF. The chain recombines TRBV14 with TRBJ1-2; D ambiguous. Trimming cost V 3 bases and J 2 bases, with 7 bases left between them. The CDR3 contains 13 residues. In germline, CDR1 is SGHDN, CDR2 FVKESK.

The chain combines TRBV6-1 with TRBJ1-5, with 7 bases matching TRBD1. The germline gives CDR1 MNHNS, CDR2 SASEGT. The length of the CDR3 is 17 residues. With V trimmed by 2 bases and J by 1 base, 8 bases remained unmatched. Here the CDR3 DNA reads TGTGCCAGCAGTGAACTAGAGGGGGCGGTCAGCAATCAGCCCCAGCATTTT. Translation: CASSELEGAVSNQPQHF.

The CDR3 DNA reads as TGCAGTGCCTCGGAGACTGGGACCCAGTACTTC. The encoded protein is CSASETGTQYF. This rearrangement joins TRBV20-1 to TRBJ2-5; no reliable D call. The CDR3 length is 11 residues. Germline V gene data show CDR1 as DFQATT and CDR2 as SNEGSKA (reference sequence). Between the trimmed V and J ends, which lost 6 bases and 7 bases, there was a span of 12 bases.

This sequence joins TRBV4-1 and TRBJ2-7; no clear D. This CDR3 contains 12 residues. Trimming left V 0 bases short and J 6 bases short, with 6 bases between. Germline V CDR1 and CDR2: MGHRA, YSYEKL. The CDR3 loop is CASSQDSVEQYF. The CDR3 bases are TGCGCCAGCAGCCAAGATAGTGTCGAGCAGTACTTC.

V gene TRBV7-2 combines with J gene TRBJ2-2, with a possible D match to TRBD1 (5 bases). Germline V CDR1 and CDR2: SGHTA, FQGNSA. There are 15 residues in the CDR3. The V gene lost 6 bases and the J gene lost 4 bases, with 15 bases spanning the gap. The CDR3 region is CASRPDRRGTGELFF. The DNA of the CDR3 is TGTGCCAGCAGACCAGACAGAAGGGGCACCGGGGAGCTGTTTTTT.

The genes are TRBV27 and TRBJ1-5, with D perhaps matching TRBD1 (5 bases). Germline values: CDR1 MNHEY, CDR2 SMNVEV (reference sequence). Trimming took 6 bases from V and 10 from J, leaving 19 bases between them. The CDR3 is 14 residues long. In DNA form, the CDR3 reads TGTGCCAGCAGCTCGAGGGGTCGGAGGGAACCCCAGCATTTT. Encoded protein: CASSSRGRREPQHF.

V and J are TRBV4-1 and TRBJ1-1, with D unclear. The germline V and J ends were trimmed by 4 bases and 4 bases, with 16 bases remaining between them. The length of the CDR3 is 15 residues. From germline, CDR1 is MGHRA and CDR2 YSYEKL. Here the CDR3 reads CASSPRRGSGTEAFF. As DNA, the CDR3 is TGCGCCAGCAGCCCCCGGAGAGGGTCCGGCACTGAAGCTTTCTTT.